The 23 T cell receptor beta chains reported below all come from one sample, sequenced in a study of blood T cells in healthy people across ages. It was with a sample-barcoded 5' primer and a J-beta primer mix that a second PCR of about 7 to 12 cycles was run. TCRdb redid the calling of the 5' RACE reads with MiXCR, one entry per CDR3 protein. The data show about 1.5 million distinct CDR3 sequences, about 42% seen once. Sequenced input: blood. These receptors were obtained from a woman between 18 and 30 years old in good health.

The sample holds a few counts of this clonotype. The gene calls are TRBV12-3 or TRBV12-4 and TRBJ2-6; 9 bases align to TRBD1. The CDR3 sequence is 16 residues long. The trim removed 6 bases at V and 3 bases at J, leaving 6 bases unmatched. This CDR3 reads CASSPGQGRGANVLTF. DNA of the CDR3: TGTGCCAGCAGCCCGGGACAGGGACGTGGGGCCAACGTCCTGACTTTC.

This clonotype appeared a few times. V usage is TRBV12-3 or TRBV12-4 and J usage is TRBJ1-4; D remains ambiguous. V was trimmed by 6 bases and J by 3 bases, leaving 14 bases between them. This CDR3 is built from 15 residues. CDR3 in amino acids: CASSPYNEANEKLFF. The CDR3 DNA sequence: TGTGCCAGCAGCCCGTACAATGAGGCTAATGAAAAACTGTTTTTT.

A few counts support this clonotype. This chain uses TRBV5-1 with TRBJ1-2; perhaps TRBD1 as D (5 bases). Germline CDR1 is SGHRS and CDR2 is YFSETQ. V lost 0 bases to trimming and J lost 5 bases, with 11 bases between them. The CDR3 totals 14 residues. The CDR3 DNA reads TGCGCCAGCAGCTTGGCCGACAGTCGTTATGGCTACACCTTC. Protein: CASSLADSRYGYTF.

For this clonotype: A much bigger clone sits one base away, suggesting this may be a read error. The V gene is TRBV9, the J gene TRBJ1-2; TRBD1 agrees at 10 bases. CDR1 is SGDLS, CDR2 YYNGEE, per germline. V shed 2 bases and J 7 bases; nucleotides not matched to a gene: 2. CDR3 size: 13 residues. The CDR3 reads CASSVGQGFGYTF. The CDR3 DNA follows: TGTGCCAGCAGCGTGGGACAGGGGTTTGGCTACACCTTC.

This clonotype was found a few times. The chain carries TRBV5-6 and TRBJ2-1, with 8 nucleotides matching TRBD2. After removal of 2 bases from V and 5 bases from J, the junction contained 3 bases not matched to a gene. CDR1 is SGHDT, CDR2 YYEEEE, per germline. The length of the CDR3 is 14 residues. CDR3 sequence reads: CASSFPAGDNEQFF. The CDR3 region has the DNA TGTGCCAGCAGCTTTCCAGCGGGAGACAATGAGCAGTTCTTC.

This sequence joins TRBV29-1 and TRBJ2-1; unclear D gene. The CDR3 has 14 residues. Germline values: CDR1 SQVTM, CDR2 ANQGSEA. V was clipped by 4 bases and J by 0 bases, with 10 bases between them. The CDR3 coding sequence is TGCAGCGTTGTGCTCGTCGACTCCTACAATGAGCAGTTCTTC. Translated, it gives CSVVLVDSYNEQFF.

Concerning this clonotype itself: This clone may be a read error of a much larger clone one base away. The CDR3 coding sequence is TGCAGCGTTACCTCGGGGACAACCGTCTACGAGCAGTTCTTC. This sequence encodes CSVTSGTTVYEQFF. The V gene is TRBV29-1, the J gene TRBJ2-1, with a possible D match to TRBD1 (6 bases). CDR3 length: 14 amino acids. Germline CDR1 and CDR2: SQVTM and ANQGSEA. Trimming took 5 bases from V and 10 from J, leaving 21 bases between them.

This chain uses TRBV20-1 with TRBJ2-3; D perhaps matches TRBD2 (6 bases). The CDR3 extends over 13 amino acids. With 6 bases removed from V and 4 bases from J, the gap between germline ends came to 14 bases. The germline gives CDR1 DFQATT, CDR2 SNEGSKA (reference sequence). The CDR3 DNA reads TGCAGTGCCGCGGGACGCGGGGCAGATACGCAGTATTTT. As protein: CSAAGRGADTQYF.

The chain joins TRBV12-3 or TRBV12-4 to TRBJ1-2; a possible D gene is TRBD1 (6 bases). CDR3 length: 12 amino acids. The V gene lost 6 bases and the J gene lost 8 bases, with 13 bases spanning the gap. CDR3 sequence: CASSLDSGGYTF. In nucleotides, the CDR3 is TGTGCCAGCAGCTTGGACAGTGGCGGCTACACCTTC.

V is TRBV7-9 and J is TRBJ2-5; TRBD1 is a possible D gene (6 bases). The DNA end lines up better with TRBJ2-1; the J call may be wrong. Germline CDR1 reads SEHNR; CDR2 reads FQNEAQ (reference sequence). The CDR3 is 13 amino acids. The CDR3 loop is CASSRTAQETQFF. As DNA, the CDR3 is TGTGCCAGCAGCCGGACAGCCCAAGAGACCCAGTTCTTC.

The CDR3 protein is CSALTGNSNQPQHF. The CDR3 coding sequence is TGCAGTGCCCTGACCGGGAATAGCAATCAGCCCCAGCATTTT. The J gene is TRBJ1-5, the V gene TRBV20-1; D not certain. CDR1 is DFQATT, CDR2 SNEGSKA, per germline (reference sequence). The CDR3 covers 14 residues. The V gene lost 6 bases and the J gene lost 0 bases, with 12 bases spanning the gap.

A few counts support this clonotype. The chain is built from TRBV2 and TRBJ2-3; 9 bases line up with TRBD2. Germline lookup yields CDR1 SNHLY and CDR2 FYNNEI. The CDR3 totals 14 residues. J was trimmed by 2 bases and V by 9 bases; bases with no gene match: 6. The CDR3, as DNA: TGTGCCAGTACTAGCGGGCTGATCACAGATACGCAGTATTTT. This sequence encodes CASTSGLITDTQYF.

The chain joins TRBV19 to TRBJ1-1; D call uncertain. Trimming pared 0 bases from V and 6 bases from J, leaving 14 bases between. There are 15 residues in the CDR3. Germline V lookup: CDR1 LNHDA, CDR2 SQIVND (reference sequence). CDR3: CASSIEGSYNPEAFF. CDR3 nucleotides: TGTGCCAGTAGTATAGAAGGCAGCTATAACCCTGAAGCTTTCTTT.

The rearrangement uses TRBV27 and TRBJ2-5; D could derive from TRBD1 or TRBD2 (5 bases each). The CDR3 consists of 13 residues. Trimming removed 2 bases at V and 13 bases at J, with 17 bases between. CDR1 is MNHEY and CDR2 is SMNVEV in the germline V gene (reference sequence). The CDR3 here is CASSLAGTPERYF. The CDR3 nucleotides read TGTGCCAGCAGTTTAGCCGGGACCCCAGAACGGTACTTC.

This clonotype was seen only a few times. The rearrangement joins TRBV15 to TRBJ1-1; D is ambiguous. Trimming pared 7 bases from V and 0 bases from J, leaving 9 bases between. The CDR3 covers 13 residues. The germline gives CDR1 LNHNV, CDR2 YYDKDF (reference sequence). The CDR3 is CATTGPMNTEAFF. The CDR3 DNA is TGTGCCACCACGGGTCCCATGAACACTGAAGCTTTCTTT.

Notes on this clonotype: Just one base apart from a much larger clone, this may be a read error. The V call is TRBV12-3 or TRBV12-4, the J call TRBJ1-4, with unresolved D. The CDR3 length is 18 residues. V lost 3 bases and J lost 1, with 18 bases in between. This CDR3 is CASSFVLRREVTNEKLFF. DNA of the CDR3: TGTGCCAGCAGTTTCGTACTACGCCGGGAGGTAACTAATGAAAAACTGTTTTTT.

Comment on this clonotype: One junction end does not reproduce the germline sequence, and a read error may be involved. The chain is built from TRBV6-2 or TRBV6-3 and TRBJ1-2; no firm D call. Germline CDR1 MNHEY, CDR2 SVGEGT. The CDR3 is made up of 12 amino acids. The CDR3 spells CARSTTKDGYTF. For the CDR3, the DNA is TGTGCCCGCAGTACTACCAAGGATGGCTACACCTTC.

V is TRBV15 and J is TRBJ2-7; weak D call: TRBD1 (6 bases). Trimming left V 1 base short and J 1 base short, with 11 bases between. The germline V gene has CDR1 LNHNV and CDR2 YYDKDF (reference sequence). The CDR3 runs 15 residues. CDR3 coding DNA: TGTGCCACCAGCAGAGGTGGGGGCGCTTCCTACGAGCAGTACTTC. It specifies CATSRGGGASYEQYF.

The gene calls are TRBV5-6 and TRBJ1-5; D is unclear. The CDR3 extends over 12 amino acids. Between the trimmed V and J ends, which lost 4 bases and 9 bases, there was a span of 11 bases. CDR1 is SGHDT, CDR2 YYEEEE, per germline. The CDR3 bases are TGTGCCAGCAGCAGAATGACGCGGCCCCAGCATTTT. This encodes CASSRMTRPQHF. Full variable domain (outside the CDR3, taken from reference TRBV5-6 and TRBJ1-5): DAGVTQSPTHLIKTRGQQVTLRCSPKSGHDTVSWYQQALGQGPQFIFQYYEEEERQRGNFPDRFSGHQFPNYSSELNVNALLLGDSALYLCASSRMTRPQHFGDGTRLSIL.

V gene TRBV20-1 combines with J gene TRBJ1-2, with 8 bases lining up with TRBD1. Germline V lookup: CDR1 DFQATT, CDR2 SNEGSKA (reference sequence). CDR3 size: 16 residues. Trimming removed 5 bases from V and 5 bases from J; junction bases left unmatched: 16. CDR3 residues: CSASPDPGQGIYGYTF. The CDR3 DNA reads TGCAGTGCTTCCCCCGATCCCGGACAGGGAATTTATGGCTACACCTTC.

This clonotype has a handful of counts. This sequence joins TRBV3-1 and TRBJ1-2, with D tentatively TRBD1 (5 bases). This CDR3 spans 12 amino acids. The V gene's germline CDR1 is LGHDT and CDR2 YNNKEL (reference sequence). The V end was cut by 3 bases, the J end by 12 bases, with 14 bases between. The CDR3 loop is CASSQGTGPNTF. The CDR3 region has the DNA TGTGCCAGCAGCCAGGGTACAGGACCCAACACCTTC. The full variable domain, in which reference TRBV3-1 and TRBJ1-2 provide the parts outside the CDR3, is DTAVSQTPKYLVTQMGNDKSIKCEQNLGHDTMYWYKQDSKKFLKIMFSYNNKELIINETVPNRFSPKSPDKAHLNLHINSLELGDSAVYFCASSQGTGPNTFGSGTRLTVV.

In its sample, this clonotype was seen a few times. CDR3 residues: CSVEGLAGGSEQFF. Here the CDR3 DNA reads TGCAGCGTCGAGGGACTAGCGGGGGGCAGTGAGCAGTTCTTC. The chain is built from TRBV29-1 and TRBJ2-1; TRBD2 matches at 15 bases. Germline V CDR1 and CDR2: SQVTM, ANQGSEA. This CDR3 spans 14 amino acids. Trimming cost V 6 bases and J 9 bases; bases outside gene matches: 6.

This clonotype was seen more than once but under ten times. V gene TRBV20-1 combines with J gene TRBJ1-2; D remains ambiguous. This CDR3 comprises 12 residues. Germline assignment: CDR1 DFQATT and CDR2 SNEGSKA (reference sequence). The ends were cut back, 6 bases at V and 3 bases at J, with 11 bases in the middle. This CDR3 is CSAEQSHYGYTF. The DNA for the CDR3 is TGCAGTGCGGAACAGAGCCACTATGGCTACACCTTC.